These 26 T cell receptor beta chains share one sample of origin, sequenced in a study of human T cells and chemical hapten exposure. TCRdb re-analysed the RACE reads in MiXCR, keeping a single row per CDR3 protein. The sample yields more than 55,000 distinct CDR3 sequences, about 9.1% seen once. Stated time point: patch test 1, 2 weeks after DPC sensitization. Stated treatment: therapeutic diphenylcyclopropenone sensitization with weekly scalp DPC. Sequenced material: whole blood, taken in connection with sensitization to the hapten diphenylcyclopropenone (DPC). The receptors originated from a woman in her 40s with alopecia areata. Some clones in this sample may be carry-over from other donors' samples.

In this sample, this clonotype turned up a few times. CDR3 bases: TGTGCCAGCAGTTACCCGAATCGGGCCCTCTACGGCTACACCTTC. Protein: CASSYPNRALYGYTF. The rearrangement links TRBV6-2 or TRBV6-3 to TRBJ1-2; D ambiguous. This CDR3 has 15 residues. The germline gives CDR1 MNHEY, CDR2 SVGEGT. V was cut by 2 bases and J by 8 bases, with 18 bases left in between.

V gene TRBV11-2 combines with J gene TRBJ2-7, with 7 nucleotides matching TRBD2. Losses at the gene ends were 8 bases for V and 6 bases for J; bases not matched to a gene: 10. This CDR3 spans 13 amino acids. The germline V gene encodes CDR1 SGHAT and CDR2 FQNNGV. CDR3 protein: CASSRGSGPEQYF. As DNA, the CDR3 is TGTGCCAGCTCGCGGGGGAGTGGCCCCGAGCAGTACTTC. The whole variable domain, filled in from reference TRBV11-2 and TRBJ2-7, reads EAGVAQSPRYKIIEKRQSVAFWCNPISGHATLYWYQQILGQGPKLLIQFQNNGVVDDSQLPKDRFSAERLKGVDSTLKIQPAKLEDSAVYLCASSRGSGPEQYFGPGTRLTVT.

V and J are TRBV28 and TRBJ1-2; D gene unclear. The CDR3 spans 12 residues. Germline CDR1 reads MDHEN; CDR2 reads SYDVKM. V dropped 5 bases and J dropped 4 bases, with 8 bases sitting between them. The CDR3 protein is CASSTLGYGYTF. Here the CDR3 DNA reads TGTGCCAGCAGTACGCTAGGCTATGGCTACACCTTC.

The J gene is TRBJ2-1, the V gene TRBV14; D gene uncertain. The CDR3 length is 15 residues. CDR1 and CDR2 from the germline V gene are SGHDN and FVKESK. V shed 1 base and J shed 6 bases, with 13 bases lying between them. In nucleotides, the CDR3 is TGTGCCAGCAGCCAAGTCCGAAGGACGGCCAATGAGCAGTTCTTC. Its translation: CASSQVRRTANEQFF.

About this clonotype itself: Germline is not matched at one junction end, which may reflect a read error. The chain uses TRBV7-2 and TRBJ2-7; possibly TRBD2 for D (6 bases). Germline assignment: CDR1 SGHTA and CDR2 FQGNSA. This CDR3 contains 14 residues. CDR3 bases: TGTGACAGCAGCGCTCCGGGACTCTCTGACGAGCAGTACTTC. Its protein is CDSSAPGLSDEQYF.

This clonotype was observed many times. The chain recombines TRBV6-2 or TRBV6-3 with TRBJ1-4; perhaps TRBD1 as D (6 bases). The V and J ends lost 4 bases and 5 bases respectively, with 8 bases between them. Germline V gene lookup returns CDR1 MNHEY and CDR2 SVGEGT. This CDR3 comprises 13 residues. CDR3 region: CASSFQGNEKLFF. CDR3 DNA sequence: TGTGCCAGCAGTTTCCAGGGGAATGAAAAACTGTTTTTT.

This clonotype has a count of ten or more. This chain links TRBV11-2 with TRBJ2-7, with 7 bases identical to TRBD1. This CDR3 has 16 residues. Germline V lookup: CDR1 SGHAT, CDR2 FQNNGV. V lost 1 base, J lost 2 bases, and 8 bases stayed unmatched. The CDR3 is CASSLAAGTVTYEQYF. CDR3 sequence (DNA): TGTGCCAGCAGCTTAGCGGCCGGGACAGTTACCTACGAGCAGTACTTC.

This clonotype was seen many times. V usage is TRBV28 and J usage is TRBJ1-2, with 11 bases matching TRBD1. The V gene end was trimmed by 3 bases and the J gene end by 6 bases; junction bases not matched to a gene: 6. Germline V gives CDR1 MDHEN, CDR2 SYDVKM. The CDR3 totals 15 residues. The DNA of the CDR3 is TGTGCCAGCAGTTTTCAAGGACAGGGGGCGAATGGCTACACCTTC. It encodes CASSFQGQGANGYTF.

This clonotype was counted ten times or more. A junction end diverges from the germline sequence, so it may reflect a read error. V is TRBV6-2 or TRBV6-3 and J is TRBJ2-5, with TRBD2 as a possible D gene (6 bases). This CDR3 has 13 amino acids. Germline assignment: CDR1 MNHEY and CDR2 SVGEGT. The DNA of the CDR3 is TGTGCCAGCGCGGGGTCGGAGCAAGGGACCCAGTACTTC. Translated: CASAGSEQGTQYF.

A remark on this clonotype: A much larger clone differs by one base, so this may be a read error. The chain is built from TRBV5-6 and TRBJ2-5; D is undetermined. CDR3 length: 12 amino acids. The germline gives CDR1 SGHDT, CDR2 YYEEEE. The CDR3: CSSSLGPETQYF. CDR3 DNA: TGTTCCAGCAGCTTGGGCCCCGAGACCCAGTACTTC.

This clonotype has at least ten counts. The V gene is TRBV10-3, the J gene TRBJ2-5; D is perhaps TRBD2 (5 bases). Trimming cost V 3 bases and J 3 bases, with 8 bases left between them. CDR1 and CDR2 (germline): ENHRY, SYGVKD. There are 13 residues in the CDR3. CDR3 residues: CAISEPGEETQYF. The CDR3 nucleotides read TGTGCCATCAGTGAACCCGGGGAAGAGACCCAGTACTTC.

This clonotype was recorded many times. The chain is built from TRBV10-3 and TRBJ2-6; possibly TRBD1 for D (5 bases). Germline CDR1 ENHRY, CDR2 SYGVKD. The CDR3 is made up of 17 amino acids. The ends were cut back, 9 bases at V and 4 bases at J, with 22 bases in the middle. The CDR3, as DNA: TGTGCCATATCAAACCAGGGCAGGATGGAAGGGGCCAACGTCCTGACTTTC. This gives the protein CAISNQGRMEGANVLTF.

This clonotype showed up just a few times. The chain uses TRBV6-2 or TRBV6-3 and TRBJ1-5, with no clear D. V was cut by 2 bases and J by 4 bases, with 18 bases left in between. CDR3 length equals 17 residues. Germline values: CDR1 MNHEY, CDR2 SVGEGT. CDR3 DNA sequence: TGTGCCAGCAGTTACACCCCCCCGACATATGGGAATCAGCCCCAGCATTTT. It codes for CASSYTPPTYGNQPQHF.

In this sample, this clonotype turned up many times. The CDR3 loop is CASTWAGGQPQHF. As DNA, the CDR3 is TGCGCCAGCACCTGGGCAGGGGGACAGCCCCAGCATTTT. J is TRBJ1-5 and V is TRBV5-1; 7 bases agree with TRBD1. Trimming removed 6 bases from V and 7 bases from J; junction bases left unmatched: 7. Germline V gene data show CDR1 as SGHRS and CDR2 as YFSETQ. This CDR3 has 13 residues.

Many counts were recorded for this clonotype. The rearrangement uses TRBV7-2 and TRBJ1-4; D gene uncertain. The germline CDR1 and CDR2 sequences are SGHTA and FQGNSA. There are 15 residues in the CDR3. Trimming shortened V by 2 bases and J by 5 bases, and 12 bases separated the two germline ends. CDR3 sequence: CASSLWSGENEKLFF. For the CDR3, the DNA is TGTGCCAGCAGCTTATGGAGTGGAGAAAATGAAAAACTGTTTTTT.

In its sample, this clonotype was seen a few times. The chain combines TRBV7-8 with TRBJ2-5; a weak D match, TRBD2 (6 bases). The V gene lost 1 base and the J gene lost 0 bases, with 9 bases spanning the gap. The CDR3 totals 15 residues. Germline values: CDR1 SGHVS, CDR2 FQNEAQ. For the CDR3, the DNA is TGTGCCAGCAGCTTAGGTCGGGGGAACCAAGAGACCCAGTACTTC. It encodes CASSLGRGNQETQYF.

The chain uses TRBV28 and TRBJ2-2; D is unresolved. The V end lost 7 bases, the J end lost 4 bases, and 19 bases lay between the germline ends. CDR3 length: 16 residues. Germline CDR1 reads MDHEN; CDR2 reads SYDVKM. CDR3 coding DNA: TGTGCCAGCACCCCCCCGCGGCGGTGGCTCACCGGGGAGCTGTTTTTT. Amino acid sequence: CASTPPRRWLTGELFF.

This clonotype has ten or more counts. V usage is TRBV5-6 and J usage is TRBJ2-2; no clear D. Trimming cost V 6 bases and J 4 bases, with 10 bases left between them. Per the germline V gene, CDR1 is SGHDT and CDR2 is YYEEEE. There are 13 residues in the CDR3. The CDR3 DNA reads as TGTGCCAGCACCCCTTCGTCCACCGGGGAGCTGTTTTTT. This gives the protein CASTPSSTGELFF.

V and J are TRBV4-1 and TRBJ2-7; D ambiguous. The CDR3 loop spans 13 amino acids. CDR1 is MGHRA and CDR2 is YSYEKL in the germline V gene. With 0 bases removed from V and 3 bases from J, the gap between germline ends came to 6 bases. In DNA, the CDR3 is TGCGCCAGCAGCCAAGATTTGAGCTACGAGCAGTACTTC. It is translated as CASSQDLSYEQYF.

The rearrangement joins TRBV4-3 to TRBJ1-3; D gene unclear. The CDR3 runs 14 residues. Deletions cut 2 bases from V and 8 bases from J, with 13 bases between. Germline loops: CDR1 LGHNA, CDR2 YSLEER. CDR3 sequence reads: CASSQNGWRDTIYF. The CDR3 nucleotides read TGCGCCAGCAGCCAAAATGGTTGGAGAGACACCATATATTTT.

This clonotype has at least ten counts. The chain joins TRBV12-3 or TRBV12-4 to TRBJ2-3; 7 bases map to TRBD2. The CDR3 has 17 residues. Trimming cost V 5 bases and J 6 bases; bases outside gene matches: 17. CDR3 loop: CASSHSDMASGGDTQYF. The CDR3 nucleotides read TGTGCCAGCAGTCACTCTGACATGGCTAGCGGTGGCGATACGCAGTATTTT.

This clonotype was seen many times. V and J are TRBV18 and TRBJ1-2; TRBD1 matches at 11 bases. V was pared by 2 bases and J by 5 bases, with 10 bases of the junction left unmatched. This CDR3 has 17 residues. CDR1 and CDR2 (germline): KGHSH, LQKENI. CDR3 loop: CASSPIESGQGAYGYTF. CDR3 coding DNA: TGTGCCAGCTCACCAATTGAAAGCGGACAGGGGGCTTATGGCTACACCTTC.

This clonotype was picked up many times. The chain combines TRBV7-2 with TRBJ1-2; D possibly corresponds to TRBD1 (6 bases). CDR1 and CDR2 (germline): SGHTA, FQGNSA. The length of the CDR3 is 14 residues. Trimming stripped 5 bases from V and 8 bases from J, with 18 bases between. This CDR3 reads CASSPTGGRGGYTF. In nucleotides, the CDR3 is TGTGCCAGCAGCCCCACGGGGGGCCGGGGGGGCTACACCTTC.

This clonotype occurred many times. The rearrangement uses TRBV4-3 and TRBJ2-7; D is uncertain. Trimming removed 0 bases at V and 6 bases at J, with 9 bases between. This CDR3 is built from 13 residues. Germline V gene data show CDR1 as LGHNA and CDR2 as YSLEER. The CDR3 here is CASSQEPAGEQYF. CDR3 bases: TGCGCCAGCAGCCAAGAGCCGGCAGGCGAGCAGTACTTC.

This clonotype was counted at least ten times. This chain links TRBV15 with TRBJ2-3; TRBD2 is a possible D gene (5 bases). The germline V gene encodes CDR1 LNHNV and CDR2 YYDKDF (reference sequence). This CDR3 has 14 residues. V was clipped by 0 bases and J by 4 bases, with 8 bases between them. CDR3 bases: TGTGCCACCAGCAGAGATAGAGCGGCAGATACGCAGTATTTT. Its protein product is CATSRDRAADTQYF.

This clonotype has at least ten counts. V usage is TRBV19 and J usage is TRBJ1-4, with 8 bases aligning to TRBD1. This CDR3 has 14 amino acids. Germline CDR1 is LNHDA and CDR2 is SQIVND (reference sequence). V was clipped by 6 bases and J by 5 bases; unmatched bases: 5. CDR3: CASSSDRANEKLFF. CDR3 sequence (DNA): TGTGCCAGTAGCTCGGACAGGGCGAATGAAAAACTGTTTTTT.